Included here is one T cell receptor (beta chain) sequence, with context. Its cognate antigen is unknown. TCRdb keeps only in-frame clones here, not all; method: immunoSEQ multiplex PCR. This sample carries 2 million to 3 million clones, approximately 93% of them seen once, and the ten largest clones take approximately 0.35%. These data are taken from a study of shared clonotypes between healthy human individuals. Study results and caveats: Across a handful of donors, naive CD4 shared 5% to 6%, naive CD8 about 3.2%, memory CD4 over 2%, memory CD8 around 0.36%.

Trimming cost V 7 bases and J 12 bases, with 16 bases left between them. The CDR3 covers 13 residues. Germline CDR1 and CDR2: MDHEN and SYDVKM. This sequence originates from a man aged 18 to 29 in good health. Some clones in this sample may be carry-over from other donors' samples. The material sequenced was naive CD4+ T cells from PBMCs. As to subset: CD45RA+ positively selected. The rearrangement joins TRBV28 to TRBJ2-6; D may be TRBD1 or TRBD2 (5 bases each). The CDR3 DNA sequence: TGTGCCAGCACCAAAGGGGAGATCCGCGTCCTGACTTTC. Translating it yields CASTKGEIRVLTF.